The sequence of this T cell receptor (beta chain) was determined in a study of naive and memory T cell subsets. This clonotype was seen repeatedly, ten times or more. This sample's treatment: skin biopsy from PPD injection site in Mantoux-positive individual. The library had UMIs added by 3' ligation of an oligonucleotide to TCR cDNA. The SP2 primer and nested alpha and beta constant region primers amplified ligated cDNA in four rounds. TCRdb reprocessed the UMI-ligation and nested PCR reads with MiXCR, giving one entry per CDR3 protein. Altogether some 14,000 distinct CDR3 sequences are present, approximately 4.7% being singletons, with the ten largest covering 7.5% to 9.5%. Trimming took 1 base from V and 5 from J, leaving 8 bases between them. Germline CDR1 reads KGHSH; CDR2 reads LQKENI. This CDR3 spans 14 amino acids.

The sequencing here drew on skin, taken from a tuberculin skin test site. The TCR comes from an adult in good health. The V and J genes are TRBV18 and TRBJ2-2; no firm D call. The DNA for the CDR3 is TGTGCCAGCTCACCACTGGGAACAACCGGGGAGCTGTTTTTT. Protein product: CASSPLGTTGELFF.